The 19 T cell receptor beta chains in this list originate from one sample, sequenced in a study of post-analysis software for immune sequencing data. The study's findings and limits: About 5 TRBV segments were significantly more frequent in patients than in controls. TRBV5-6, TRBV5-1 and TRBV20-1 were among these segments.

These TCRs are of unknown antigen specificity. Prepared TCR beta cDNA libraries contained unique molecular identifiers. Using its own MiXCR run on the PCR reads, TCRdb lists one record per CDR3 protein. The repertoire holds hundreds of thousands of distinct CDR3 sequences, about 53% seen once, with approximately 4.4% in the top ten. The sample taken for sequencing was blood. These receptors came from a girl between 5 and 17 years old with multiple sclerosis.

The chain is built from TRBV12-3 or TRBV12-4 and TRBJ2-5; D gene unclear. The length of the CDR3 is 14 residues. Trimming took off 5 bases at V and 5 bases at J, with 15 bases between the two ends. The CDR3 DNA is TGTGCCAGCAGTCCTCTCGGGCGAGGCGAGACCCAGTACTTC. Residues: CASSPLGRGETQYF.

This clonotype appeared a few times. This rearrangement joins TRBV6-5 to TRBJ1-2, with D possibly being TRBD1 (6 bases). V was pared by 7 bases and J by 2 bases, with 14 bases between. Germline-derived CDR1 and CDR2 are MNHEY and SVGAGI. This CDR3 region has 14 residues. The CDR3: CASTLKGGNYGYTF. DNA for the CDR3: TGTGCCAGCACCCTTAAAGGGGGAAACTATGGCTACACCTTC.

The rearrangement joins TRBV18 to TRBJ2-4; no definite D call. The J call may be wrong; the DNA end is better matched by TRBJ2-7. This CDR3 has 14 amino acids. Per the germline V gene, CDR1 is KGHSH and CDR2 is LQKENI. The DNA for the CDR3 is TGTGCCAGCTCACCTCCGGGCAGGATACACGAGCAGTACTTC. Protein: CASSPPGRIHEQYF.

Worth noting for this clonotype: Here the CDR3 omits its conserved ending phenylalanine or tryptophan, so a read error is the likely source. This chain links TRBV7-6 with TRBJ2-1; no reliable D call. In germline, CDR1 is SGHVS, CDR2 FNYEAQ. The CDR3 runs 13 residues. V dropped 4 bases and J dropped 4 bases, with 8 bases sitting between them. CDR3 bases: TGTGCCAGCAGCTACGACACGTACAATGAGCAGTTCTTA. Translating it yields CASSYDTYNEQFL.

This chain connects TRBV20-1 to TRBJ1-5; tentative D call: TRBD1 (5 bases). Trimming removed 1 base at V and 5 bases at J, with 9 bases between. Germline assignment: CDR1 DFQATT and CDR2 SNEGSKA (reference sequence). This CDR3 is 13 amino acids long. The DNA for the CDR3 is TGCAGTGCTAGAGGGGGCGAGGATCAGCCCCAGCATTTT. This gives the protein CSARGGEDQPQHF.

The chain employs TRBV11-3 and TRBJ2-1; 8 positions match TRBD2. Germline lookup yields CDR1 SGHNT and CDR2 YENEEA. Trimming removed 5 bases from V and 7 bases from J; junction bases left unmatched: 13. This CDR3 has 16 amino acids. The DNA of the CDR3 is TGTGCCAGCAGCGAGCGATTTGCGGGGGGACGAAATGAGCAGTTCTTC. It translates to CASSERFAGGRNEQFF.

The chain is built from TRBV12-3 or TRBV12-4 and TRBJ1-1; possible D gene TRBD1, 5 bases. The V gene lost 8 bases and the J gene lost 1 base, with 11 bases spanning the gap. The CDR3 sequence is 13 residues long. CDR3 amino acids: CASGRDTNTEAFF. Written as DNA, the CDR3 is TGTGCCAGCGGCAGGGATACGAACACTGAAGCTTTCTTT.

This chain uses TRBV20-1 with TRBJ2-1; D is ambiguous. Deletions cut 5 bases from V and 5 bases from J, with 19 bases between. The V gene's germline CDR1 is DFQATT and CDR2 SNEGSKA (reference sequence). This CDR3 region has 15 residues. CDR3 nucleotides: TGCAGTGCTCCCTATCCCCTCTTGATTAACAATGAGCAGTTCTTC. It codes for CSAPYPLLINNEQFF.

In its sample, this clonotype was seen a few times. The CDR3 DNA follows: TGTGCCAGCAGCCCCGACAGGGCCTACGAGCAGTACTTC. The encoded protein is CASSPDRAYEQYF. This chain uses TRBV27 with TRBJ2-7; 7 bases fit TRBD1. Trimming at V came to 6 bases and at J to 2 bases, leaving 4 bases not matched to a gene. Germline CDR1 MNHEY, CDR2 SMNVEV (reference sequence). The CDR3 has 13 residues.

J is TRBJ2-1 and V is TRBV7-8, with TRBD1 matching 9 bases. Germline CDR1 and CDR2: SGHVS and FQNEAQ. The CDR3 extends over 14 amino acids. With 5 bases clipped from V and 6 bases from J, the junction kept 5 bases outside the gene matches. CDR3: CASSIRDRVNEQFF. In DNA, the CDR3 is TGTGCCAGCAGCATCCGGGACAGGGTCAATGAGCAGTTCTTC. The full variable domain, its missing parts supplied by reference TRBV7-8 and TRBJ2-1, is GAGVSQSPRYKVAKRGQDVALRCDPISGHVSLFWYQQALGQGPEFLTYFQNEAQLDKSGLPSDRFFAERPEGSVSTLKIQRTQQEDSAVYLCASSIRDRVNEQFFGPGTRLTVL.

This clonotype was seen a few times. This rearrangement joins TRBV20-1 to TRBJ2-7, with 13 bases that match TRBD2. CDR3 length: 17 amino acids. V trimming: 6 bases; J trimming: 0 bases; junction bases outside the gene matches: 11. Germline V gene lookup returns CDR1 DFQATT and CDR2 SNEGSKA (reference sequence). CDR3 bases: TGCAGTGCGGAACTAGCGGGGGGGCCTCAAAGCTCCTACGAGCAGTACTTC. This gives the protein CSAELAGGPQSSYEQYF.

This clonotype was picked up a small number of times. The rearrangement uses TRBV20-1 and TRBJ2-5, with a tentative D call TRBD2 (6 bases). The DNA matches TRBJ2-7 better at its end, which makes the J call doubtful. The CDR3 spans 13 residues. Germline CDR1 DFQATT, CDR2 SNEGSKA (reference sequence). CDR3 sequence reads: CSARRGFPYEQYF. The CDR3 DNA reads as TGCAGTGCCCGTCGGGGGTTCCCGTACGAGCAGTACTTC.

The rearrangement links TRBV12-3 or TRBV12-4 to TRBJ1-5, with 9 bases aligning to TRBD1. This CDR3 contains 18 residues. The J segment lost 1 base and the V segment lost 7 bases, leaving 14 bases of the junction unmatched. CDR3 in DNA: TGTGCCAGCACTGCCGGGACAGGGTTTCCTTTGAGCAATCAGCCCCAGCATTTT. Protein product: CASTAGTGFPLSNQPQHF.

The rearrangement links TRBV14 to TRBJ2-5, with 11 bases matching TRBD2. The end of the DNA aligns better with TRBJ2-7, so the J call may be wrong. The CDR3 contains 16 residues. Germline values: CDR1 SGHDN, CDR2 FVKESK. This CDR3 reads CASSQSLAGGPLEQYF. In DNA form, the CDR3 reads TGTGCCAGCAGCCAATCCTTAGCGGGAGGGCCGCTCGAGCAGTACTTC.

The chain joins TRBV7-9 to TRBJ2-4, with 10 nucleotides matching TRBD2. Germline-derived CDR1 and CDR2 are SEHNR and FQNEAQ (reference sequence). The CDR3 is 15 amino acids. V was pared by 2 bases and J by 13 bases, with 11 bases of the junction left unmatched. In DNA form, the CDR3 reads TGTGCCAGCAGCTTACCTCAGGGACTAGCGCGTGAGCAGTACTTC. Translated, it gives CASSLPQGLAREQYF.

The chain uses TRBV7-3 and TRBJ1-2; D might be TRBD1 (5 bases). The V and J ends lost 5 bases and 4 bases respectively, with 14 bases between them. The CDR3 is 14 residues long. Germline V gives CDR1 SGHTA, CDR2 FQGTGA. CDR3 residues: CASSPYPDSYGYTF. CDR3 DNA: TGTGCCAGCAGCCCTTACCCCGACAGCTATGGCTACACCTTC.

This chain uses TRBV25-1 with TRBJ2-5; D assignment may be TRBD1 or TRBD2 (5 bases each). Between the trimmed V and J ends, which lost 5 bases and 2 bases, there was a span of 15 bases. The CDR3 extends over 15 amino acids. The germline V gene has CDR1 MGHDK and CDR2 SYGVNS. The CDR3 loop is CASSRRDGVQETQYF. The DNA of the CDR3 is TGTGCCAGCAGTCGCCGGGACGGGGTACAAGAGACCCAGTACTTC.

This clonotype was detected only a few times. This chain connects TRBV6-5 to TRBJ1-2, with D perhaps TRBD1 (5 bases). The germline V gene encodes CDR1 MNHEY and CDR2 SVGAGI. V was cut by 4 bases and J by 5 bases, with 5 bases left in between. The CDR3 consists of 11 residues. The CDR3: CASSWGYGYTF. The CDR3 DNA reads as TGTGCCAGCAGTTGGGGGTATGGCTACACCTTC.

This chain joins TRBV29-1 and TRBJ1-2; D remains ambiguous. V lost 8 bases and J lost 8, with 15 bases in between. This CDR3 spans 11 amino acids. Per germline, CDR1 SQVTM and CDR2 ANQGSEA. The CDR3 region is CSSEERNGYTF. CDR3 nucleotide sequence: TGCAGCTCAGAGGAAAGGAACGGCTACACCTTC.